A single T cell receptor (beta chain) is shown here with its context. The same CDR3 can be traced to other DNA sequences in this sample. Measured with immunoSEQ multiplex PCR; TCRdb has only the in-frame clones, and not every one. The sample carries fewer than 250,000 clones, about 94% recorded once. These data come from a study of blood T cell repertoires in COVID-19. Study details: Sources were T cells, B-cell-depleted T cells, or PBMCs; the material itself was cDNA or gDNA.

Sequencing used peripheral blood. The sequence was collected from a man aged 55 to 70 with COVID-19, enrolled during active disease.

The CDR3 loop is CASSPDRVGYEQYF. The DNA for the CDR3 is TGTGCCAGCTCACCTGACAGAGTCGGCTACGAGCAGTACTTC. V usage is TRBV18 and J usage is TRBJ2-7; possible D gene TRBD1, 5 bases. The germline gives CDR1 KGHSH, CDR2 LQKENI. The V end was cut by 3 bases, the J end by 3 bases, with 12 bases between. This CDR3 is built from 14 residues.